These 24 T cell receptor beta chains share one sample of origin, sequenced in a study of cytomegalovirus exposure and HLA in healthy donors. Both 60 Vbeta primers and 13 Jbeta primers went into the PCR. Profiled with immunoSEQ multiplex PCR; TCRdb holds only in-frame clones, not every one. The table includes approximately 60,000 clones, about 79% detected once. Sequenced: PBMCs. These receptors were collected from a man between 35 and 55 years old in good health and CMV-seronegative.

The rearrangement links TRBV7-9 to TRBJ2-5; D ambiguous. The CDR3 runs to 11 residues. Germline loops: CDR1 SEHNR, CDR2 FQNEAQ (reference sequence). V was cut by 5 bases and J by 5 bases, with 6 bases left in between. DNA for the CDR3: TGTGCCAGCAGCGTCGGGGAGACCCAGTACTTC. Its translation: CASSVGETQYF.

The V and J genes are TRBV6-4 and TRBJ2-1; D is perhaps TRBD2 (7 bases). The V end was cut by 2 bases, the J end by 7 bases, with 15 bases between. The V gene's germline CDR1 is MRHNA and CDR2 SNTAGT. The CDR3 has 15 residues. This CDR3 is CASSDRGGAINEQFF. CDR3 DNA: TGTGCCAGCAGTGACAGGGGGGGGGCCATTAATGAGCAGTTCTTC.

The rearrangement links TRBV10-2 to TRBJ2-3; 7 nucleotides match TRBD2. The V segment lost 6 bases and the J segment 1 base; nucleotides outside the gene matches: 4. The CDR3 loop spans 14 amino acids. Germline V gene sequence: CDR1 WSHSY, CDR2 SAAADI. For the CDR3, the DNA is TGCGCCAGCAGCTTGGGGGGGGGCACAGATACGCAGTATTTT. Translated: CASSLGGGTDTQYF.

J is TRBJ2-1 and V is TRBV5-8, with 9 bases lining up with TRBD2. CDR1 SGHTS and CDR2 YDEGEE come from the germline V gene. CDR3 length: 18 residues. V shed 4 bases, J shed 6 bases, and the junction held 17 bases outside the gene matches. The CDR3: CASSHVGFAGGPGNEQFF. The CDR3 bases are TGTGCCAGCAGCCATGTAGGGTTTGCGGGGGGGCCGGGCAATGAGCAGTTCTTC. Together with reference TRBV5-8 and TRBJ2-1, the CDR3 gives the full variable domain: EAGVTQSPTHLIKTRGQQATLRCSPISGHTSVYWYQQALGLGLQFLLWYDEGEERNRGNFPPRFSGRQFPNYSSELNVNALELEDSALYLCASSHVGFAGGPGNEQFFGPGTRLTVL.

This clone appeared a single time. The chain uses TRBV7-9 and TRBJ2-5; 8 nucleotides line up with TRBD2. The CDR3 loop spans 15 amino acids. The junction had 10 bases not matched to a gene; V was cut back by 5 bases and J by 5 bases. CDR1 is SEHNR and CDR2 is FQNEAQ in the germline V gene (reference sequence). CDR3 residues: CASSPYFGTRETQYF. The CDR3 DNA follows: TGTGCCAGCAGCCCCTACTTCGGGACTAGGGAGACCCAGTACTTC.

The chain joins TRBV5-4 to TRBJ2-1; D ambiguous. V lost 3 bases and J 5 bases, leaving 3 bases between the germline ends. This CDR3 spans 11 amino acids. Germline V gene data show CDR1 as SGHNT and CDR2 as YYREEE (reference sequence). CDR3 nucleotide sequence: TGTGCCAGCAGCTCAAACAATGAGCAGTTCTTC. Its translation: CASSSNNEQFF. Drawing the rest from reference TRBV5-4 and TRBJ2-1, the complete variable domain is ETGVTQSPTHLIKTRGQQVTLRCSSQSGHNTVSWYQQALGQGPQFIFQYYREEENGRGNFPPRFSGLQFPNYSSELNVNALELDDSALYLCASSSNNEQFFGPGTRLTVL.

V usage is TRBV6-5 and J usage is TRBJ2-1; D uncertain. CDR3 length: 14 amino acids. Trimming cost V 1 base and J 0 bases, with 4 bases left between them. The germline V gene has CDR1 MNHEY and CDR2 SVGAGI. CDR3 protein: CASSYLSSYNEQFF. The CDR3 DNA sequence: TGTGCCAGCAGTTACTTGAGCTCCTACAATGAGCAGTTCTTC.

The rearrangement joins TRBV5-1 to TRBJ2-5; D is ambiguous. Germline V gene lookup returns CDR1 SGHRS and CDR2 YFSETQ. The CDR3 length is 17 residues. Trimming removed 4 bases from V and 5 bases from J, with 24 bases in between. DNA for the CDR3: TGCGCCAGCAGCCCATCCTTTAGGAAAATCGCAGGCGAGACCCAGTACTTC. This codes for CASSPSFRKIAGETQYF.

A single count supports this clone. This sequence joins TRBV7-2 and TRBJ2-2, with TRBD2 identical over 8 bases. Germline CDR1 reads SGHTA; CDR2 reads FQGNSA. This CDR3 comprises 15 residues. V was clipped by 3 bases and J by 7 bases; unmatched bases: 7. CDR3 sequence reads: CASSFAGRGGGELFF. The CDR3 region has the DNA TGTGCCAGCAGCTTCGCGGGTCGGGGGGGCGGGGAGCTGTTTTTT.

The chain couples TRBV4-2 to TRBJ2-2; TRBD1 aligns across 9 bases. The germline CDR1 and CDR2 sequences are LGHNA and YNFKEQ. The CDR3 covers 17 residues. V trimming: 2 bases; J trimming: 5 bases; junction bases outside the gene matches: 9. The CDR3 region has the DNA TGTGCCAGCAGCCAACAACAGGGGGCTCAGTTTACCGGGGAGCTGTTTTTT. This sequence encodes CASSQQQGAQFTGELFF.

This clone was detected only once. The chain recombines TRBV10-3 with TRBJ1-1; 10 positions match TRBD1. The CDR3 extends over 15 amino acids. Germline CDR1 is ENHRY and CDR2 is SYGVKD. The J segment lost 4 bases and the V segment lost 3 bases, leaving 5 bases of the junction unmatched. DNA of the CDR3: TGTGCCATCAGTGAACGGGGGGACAGGGGCACTGAAGCTTTCTTT. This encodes CAISERGDRGTEAFF.

The CDR3 DNA reads as TGTGCCAGCAGCCACACAGGGGATGGAAACACCATATATTTT. As protein: CASSHTGDGNTIYF. The J gene is TRBJ1-3, the V gene TRBV6-5; 7 bases agree with TRBD1. CDR3 length: 14 residues. The V gene's germline CDR1 is MNHEY and CDR2 SVGAGI. The V gene end was trimmed by 6 bases and the J gene end by 3 bases; junction bases not matched to a gene: 5.

CDR3 sequence (DNA): TGTGCCAGCAGTCCTCGGGGACTTTTCGGGAACACTGAAGCTTTCTTT. Its translation: CASSPRGLFGNTEAFF. The chain recombines TRBV27 with TRBJ1-1; a weak D match, TRBD1 (5 bases). The CDR3 consists of 16 residues. Trimming left V 5 bases short and J 1 base short, with 17 bases between. Germline V gene sequence: CDR1 MNHEY, CDR2 SMNVEV (reference sequence).

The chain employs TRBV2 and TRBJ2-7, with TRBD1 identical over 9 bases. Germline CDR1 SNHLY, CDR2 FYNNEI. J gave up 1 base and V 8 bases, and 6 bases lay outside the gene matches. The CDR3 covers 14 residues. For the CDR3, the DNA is TGTGCCAGCCTCGCCGGGACAGGGTCCTACGAGCAGTACTTC. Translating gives CASLAGTGSYEQYF. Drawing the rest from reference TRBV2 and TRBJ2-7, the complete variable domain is EPEVTQTPSHQVTQMGQEVILRCVPISNHLYFYWYRQILGQKVEFLVSFYNNEISEKSEIFDDQFSVERPDGSNFTLKIRSTKLEDSAMYFCASLAGTGSYEQYFGPGTRLTVT.

CDR3 DNA: TGCGCCAGCAGCTTGCAAGGACTTCACCAAGAGACCCAGTACTTC. As protein: CASSLQGLHQETQYF. This rearrangement joins TRBV5-1 to TRBJ2-5; D possibly corresponds to TRBD2 (5 bases). The CDR3 is 15 amino acids. Germline assignment: CDR1 SGHRS and CDR2 YFSETQ. Trimming cost V 1 base and J 0 bases, with 10 bases left between them.

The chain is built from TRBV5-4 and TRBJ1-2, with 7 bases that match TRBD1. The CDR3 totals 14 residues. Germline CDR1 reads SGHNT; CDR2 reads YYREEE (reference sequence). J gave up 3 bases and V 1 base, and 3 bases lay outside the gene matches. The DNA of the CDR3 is TGTGCCAGCAGCTTGAAAGGGGGCGACTATGGCTACACCTTC. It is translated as CASSLKGGDYGYTF.

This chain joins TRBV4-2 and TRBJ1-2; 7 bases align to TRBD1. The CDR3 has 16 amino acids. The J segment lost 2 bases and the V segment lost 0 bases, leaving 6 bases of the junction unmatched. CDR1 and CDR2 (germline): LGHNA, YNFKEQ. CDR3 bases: TGTGCCAGCAGCCAAGACCGACAGGGATCAAACTATGGCTACACCTTC. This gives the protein CASSQDRQGSNYGYTF.

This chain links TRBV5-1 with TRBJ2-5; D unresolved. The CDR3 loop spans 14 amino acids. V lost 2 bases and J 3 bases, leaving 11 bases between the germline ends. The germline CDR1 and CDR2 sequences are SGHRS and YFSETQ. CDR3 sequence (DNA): TGCGCCAGCAGCTTAGGCGGCGGCAAAGAGACCCAGTACTTC. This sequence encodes CASSLGGGKETQYF.

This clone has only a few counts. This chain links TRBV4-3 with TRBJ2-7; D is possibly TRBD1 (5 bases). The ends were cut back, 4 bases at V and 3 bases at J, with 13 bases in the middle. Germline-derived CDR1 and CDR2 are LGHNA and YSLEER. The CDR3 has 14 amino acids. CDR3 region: CASSPDRFLYEQYF. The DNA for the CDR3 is TGCGCCAGCAGCCCAGACAGATTTCTCTACGAGCAGTACTTC.

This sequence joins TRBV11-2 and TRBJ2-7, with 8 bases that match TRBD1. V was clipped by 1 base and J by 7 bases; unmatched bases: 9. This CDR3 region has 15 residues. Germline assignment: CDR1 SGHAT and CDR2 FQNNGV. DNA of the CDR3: TGTGCCAGCAGCTTAGGAGTGGACAGGGCTGGGGAGCAGTACTTC. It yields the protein CASSLGVDRAGEQYF.

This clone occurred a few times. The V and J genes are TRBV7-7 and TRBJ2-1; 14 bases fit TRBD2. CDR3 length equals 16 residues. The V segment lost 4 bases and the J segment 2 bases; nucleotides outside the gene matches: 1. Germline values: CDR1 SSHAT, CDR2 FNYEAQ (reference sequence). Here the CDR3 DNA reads TGTGCCAGCAGCTCGACTAGCGGGGGGGCCTACAATGAGCAGTTCTTC. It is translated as CASSSTSGGAYNEQFF.

DNA for the CDR3: TGTGCCAGCAGCTTACAGCGTTGGCGGGGGACTCCGGGTCCTCCCGGGGAGCTGTTTTTT. It yields the protein CASSLQRWRGTPGPPGELFF. The gene calls are TRBV11-3 and TRBJ2-2; TRBD2 agrees at 7 bases. The J segment lost 6 bases and the V segment lost 2 bases, leaving 21 bases of the junction unmatched. CDR3 length: 20 residues. Germline loops: CDR1 SGHNT, CDR2 YENEEA.

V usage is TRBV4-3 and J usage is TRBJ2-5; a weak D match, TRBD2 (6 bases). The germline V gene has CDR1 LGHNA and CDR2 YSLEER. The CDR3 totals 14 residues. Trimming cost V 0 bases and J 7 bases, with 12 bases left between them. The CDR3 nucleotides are TGCGCCAGCAGCCAAGATTCTAGCGCGGTGACCCAGTACTTC. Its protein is CASSQDSSAVTQYF.

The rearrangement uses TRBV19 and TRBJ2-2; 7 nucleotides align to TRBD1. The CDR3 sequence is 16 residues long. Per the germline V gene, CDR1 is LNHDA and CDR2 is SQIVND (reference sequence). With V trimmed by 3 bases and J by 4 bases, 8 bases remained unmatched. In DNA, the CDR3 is TGTGCCAGTAGTATTCCAGGGGGTCCAAGCACCGGGGAGCTGTTTTTT. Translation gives CASSIPGGPSTGELFF.